The T cell receptor beta chain described here comes from a study of beta chain features in type 1 diabetes. About the research overall: Patients looked much like healthy donors when it came to age, gender and cell yields. Notes on the study in general: Compared to healthy donors, patients appeared to have naive, central memory and Treg TCRB repertoires that were more alike. All four CD4+ subsets from Type 1 diabetes patients carried moderately but significantly shorter TCRB CDR3s.

Of note for this clone: The antigen is undetermined.

What was sequenced were expressed TCRB transcripts, since all of the isolated RNA had been reverse transcribed. Using immunoSEQ multiplex PCR, the repertoire was profiled, and TCRdb retains in-frame clones only, with some absent. In the table there are about 220,000 clones, under 13% of which are singletons. Per the germline V gene, CDR1 is SGHRS and CDR2 is YFSETQ. The CDR3 has 16 residues. The V end lost 6 bases, the J end lost 2 bases, and 15 bases lay between the germline ends. This clonotype was sampled from a man aged 18 to 30 in good health. The chain is built from TRBV5-1 and TRBJ2-6; D remains unclear. Sequences were obtained from central memory CD4+ T cells from blood. CDR3 protein: CASTRADMAGANVLTF. CDR3 DNA sequence: TGCGCCAGCACCCGGGCTGATATGGCTGGGGCCAACGTCCTGACTTTC. Using reference TRBV5-1 and TRBJ2-6 for the parts outside the CDR3, the full variable domain is KAGVTQTPRYLIKTRGQQVTLSCSPISGHRSVSWYQQTPGQGLQFLFEYFSETQRNKGNFPGRFSGRQFSNSRSEMNVSTLELGDSALYLCASTRADMAGANVLTFGAGSRLTVL.